This T cell receptor (beta chain) was sequenced during a study of blood T cells in healthy people across ages. The use of a sample-barcoded 5' primer and a J-beta primer mix characterized a second PCR of roughly 6 to 11 cycles. From each sample, at least 2.5 million paired-end reads containing CDR3 were obtained. TCRdb analysed the 5' RACE reads with MiXCR anew, one entry per CDR3 protein. The sample includes about 1,500,000 distinct CDR3 sequences, approximately 38% of them seen just once. Donors gave approximately 9.9 milliliters of peripheral blood apiece. Per the germline V gene, CDR1 is MNHEY and CDR2 is SMNVEV (reference sequence). V was clipped by 5 bases and J by 5 bases, with 16 bases between them. The CDR3 is 14 amino acids.

The TCR originated in a woman younger than 30 in good health. The chain is built from TRBV27 and TRBJ2-7; maybe TRBD1 (6 bases). Sequencing was carried out using blood. CDR3 residues: CASSKRQDSHEQYF. The CDR3 DNA is TGTGCCAGCAGTAAAAGACAGGATAGCCACGAGCAGTACTTC.